This T cell receptor (beta chain) was found in a study of cytomegalovirus exposure and HLA in healthy donors. Study-wide background: Assignment to the Caucasian-associated ancestry cluster applied to around 80% of the approximately 360 genotyped donors.

Regarding the study as a whole: Some V segments could not be told apart, so they were left out, TRBV6-2 and TRBV6-3 among them. Many donors shared some public TCRs, even though most TCR sequences were rare. By a later analysis, the bulk of CMV-associated TCR beta chains appeared HLA-restricted.

The PCR ran on 60 Vbeta and 13 Jbeta primers. TCRdb keeps only in-frame clones here, not all; method: immunoSEQ multiplex PCR. The data contain roughly 160,000 clones, 75% of them seen just once; the ten biggest clones take up around 2.4%. Germline loops: CDR1 SGHRS, CDR2 YFSETQ. The CDR3 extends over 14 amino acids. The junction had 4 bases not matched to a gene; V was cut back by 4 bases and J by 4 bases. A note on this clone: Its target is unknown. At the DNA level, this CDR3 is encoded by other sequences in the same sample as well.

The J gene is TRBJ2-5, the V gene TRBV5-1, with TRBD1 identical over 10 bases. Sequences were obtained from PBMCs. This clonotype originated in a female donor in good health and CMV-seronegative. CDR3 sequence: CASSGQGVRETQYF. CDR3 sequence (DNA): TGCGCCAGCAGCGGACAGGGGGTCCGAGAGACCCAGTACTTC.